These 6 T cell receptor beta chains came from one sample sequenced in a study of preoperative IRX-2 immunotherapy in early breast cancer. Assay used: immunoSEQ multiplex PCR; TCRdb lists only in-frame clones, some missing. The repertoire consists of tens of thousands of clones, with roughly 95% occurring once and the leading ten covering around 6.6%. Treatment noted: preoperative locoregional IRX-2 cytokine immunotherapy. This material was acquired from a patient treated with IRX-2 immunotherapy. The receptors come from a human donor with breast cancer.

The chain links TRBV2 to TRBJ2-7; 8 bases match TRBD1. The CDR3 contains 15 residues. V lost 2 bases to trimming and J lost 1 base; unmatched junction nucleotides: 4. The V gene's germline CDR1 is SNHLY and CDR2 FYNNEI. Here the CDR3 reads CASSEWWDRSYEQYF. CDR3 DNA: TGTGCCAGCAGTGAATGGTGGGACAGGTCCTACGAGCAGTACTTC.

V usage is TRBV28 and J usage is TRBJ2-1; no firm D call. Looked up from germline, CDR1 is MDHEN and CDR2 is SYDVKM. The germline V and J ends were trimmed by 6 bases and 8 bases, with 8 bases remaining between them. CDR3 length: 11 amino acids. CDR3 DNA: TGTGCCAGCAGACTAAGGGATGAGCAGTTCTTC. Amino acids: CASRLRDEQFF.

The chain combines TRBV5-1 with TRBJ1-2; a weak D match, TRBD1 (5 bases). The CDR3 contains 14 residues. Germline CDR1 SGHRS, CDR2 YFSETQ. Between the trimmed V and J ends, which lost 4 bases and 4 bases, there was a span of 14 bases. The CDR3 nucleotides are TGCGCCAGCAGCCTGGGGGACGGAACCTATGGCTACACCTTC. Translated, it gives CASSLGDGTYGYTF.

The V and J genes are TRBV19 and TRBJ1-3; D is ambiguous. The CDR3 loop spans 14 amino acids. Germline CDR1 reads LNHDA; CDR2 reads SQIVND (reference sequence). Trimming removed 6 bases from V and 0 bases from J, with 9 bases in between. The DNA of the CDR3 is TGTGCCAGTAGGTCACACCGCTCTGGAAACACCATATATTTT. Translation: CASRSHRSGNTIYF.

A single count supports this clone. The CDR3 coding sequence is TGTGCCAGCAGTTTTAGCGGCCATACCGGGGAGCTGTTTTTT. The encoded protein is CASSFSGHTGELFF. The chain has TRBV27 and TRBJ2-2, with D possibly matching TRBD2 (6 bases). CDR1 is MNHEY and CDR2 is SMNVEV in the germline V gene (reference sequence). Between the trimmed V and J ends, which lost 3 bases and 5 bases, there was a span of 10 bases. The CDR3 runs to 14 residues.

This rearrangement joins TRBV11-1 to TRBJ2-3; 12 bases fit TRBD2. Looked up from germline, CDR1 is SGHAT and CDR2 is FQDESV (reference sequence). J gave up 1 base and V 5 bases, and 4 bases lay outside the gene matches. The CDR3 runs 16 residues. The CDR3 sequence: CASSPRLAGGTDTQYF. CDR3 sequence (DNA): TGTGCCAGCAGCCCCAGACTAGCGGGAGGCACAGATACGCAGTATTTT.